One and the same sample provided the 10 T cell receptor beta chains below, sequenced in a study of blood T cell repertoires in COVID-19. This table comes from immunoSEQ multiplex PCR, and its TCRdb copy is limited to in-frame clones, with some not included. In the table there are 380,000 or so clones, 89% of which are singletons. Sequencing input: peripheral blood. These receptors came from a man between 40 and 49 years old with acute or convalescent COVID-19.

This clone was counted once. The chain joins TRBV6-2 or TRBV6-3 to TRBJ2-7; 8 nucleotides agree with TRBD2. The CDR3 is made up of 16 amino acids. Germline V gene sequence: CDR1 MNHEY, CDR2 SVGEGT. Losses at the gene ends were 0 bases for V and 0 bases for J; bases not matched to a gene: 4. The CDR3: CASSYSPTSGSYEQYF. The CDR3, as DNA: TGTGCCAGCAGTTACTCCCCCACTAGCGGCTCCTACGAGCAGTACTTC.

V usage is TRBV27 and J usage is TRBJ1-1; 10 bases agree with TRBD1. V trimming: 5 bases; J trimming: 4 bases; junction bases outside the gene matches: 10. The germline V gene has CDR1 MNHEY and CDR2 SMNVEV (reference sequence). The CDR3 runs 16 residues. Here the CDR3 DNA reads TGTGCCAGCAGTATAGACAGGGGGCCCGCGACCACTGAAGCTTTCTTT. Its protein product is CASSIDRGPATTEAFF.

This clone was found a few times. The CDR3 DNA sequence: TGTGCCAGCAGCCAAGAGTCACAGGTGGAGACCGGGGAGCTGTTTTTT. Amino acid sequence: CASSQESQVETGELFF. The chain combines TRBV3-1 (or the pseudogene TRBV3-2) with TRBJ2-2, with D possibly being TRBD1 (5 bases). The germline V and J ends were trimmed by 0 bases and 5 bases, with 13 bases remaining between them. This CDR3 has 16 amino acids. Looked up from germline, CDR1 is LGHDT and CDR2 is YNNKEL (reference sequence).

This rearrangement joins TRBV7-2 to TRBJ2-1; D not resolved. The V end was cut by 3 bases, the J end by 9 bases, with 18 bases between. In germline, CDR1 is SGHTA, CDR2 FQGNSA. The CDR3 covers 15 residues. The CDR3 sequence: CASSFSRSLRGEQFF. CDR3 coding DNA: TGTGCCAGCAGCTTTTCTAGATCCCTTCGAGGTGAGCAGTTCTTC.

This chain links TRBV11-2 with TRBJ1-6, with TRBD1 identical over 7 bases. CDR1 is SGHAT, CDR2 FQNNGV, per germline. The CDR3 sequence is 12 residues long. V lost 5 bases, J lost 16 bases, and 8 bases stayed unmatched. This chain's CDR3 is CASSDDRASLHF. The CDR3 DNA reads as TGTGCCAGCAGCGACGACAGGGCATCTCTCCACTTT.

This clone has more than one count but fewer than ten. CDR3 in DNA: TGTGCCAGCAGAGATAGCCGGGGATACACCGGGGAGCTGTTTTTT. Its translation: CASRDSRGYTGELFF. The V call is TRBV28, the J call TRBJ2-2; D possibly corresponds to TRBD2 (5 bases). V lost 6 bases, J lost 3 bases, and 14 bases lay in between. The CDR3 is 15 amino acids. Germline V gene lookup returns CDR1 MDHEN and CDR2 SYDVKM.

The genes are TRBV7-3 and TRBJ2-2, with 8 positions matching TRBD2. The CDR3 has 16 amino acids. Germline V lookup: CDR1 SGHTA, CDR2 FQGTGA. J gave up 5 bases and V 2 bases, and 7 bases lay outside the gene matches. The CDR3 DNA follows: TGTGCCAGCAGCTTATGGAGCGGGAGCGGGACCGGGGAGCTGTTTTTT. It encodes CASSLWSGSGTGELFF.

V usage is TRBV11-2 and J usage is TRBJ2-3, with 7 nucleotides matching TRBD2. V dropped 8 bases and J dropped 4; count of bases not matched to a gene: 9. The CDR3 has 14 residues. Germline lookup yields CDR1 SGHAT and CDR2 FQNNGV. This CDR3 is CASYGAGDADTQYF. CDR3 DNA: TGTGCCAGCTACGGGGCGGGGGACGCAGATACGCAGTATTTT.

This clone was seen more than once but under ten times. The chain employs TRBV6-5 and TRBJ1-1; D possibly corresponds to TRBD1 (5 bases). Trimming removed 6 bases at V and 1 base at J, with 15 bases between. The CDR3 is 15 amino acids. Germline lookup yields CDR1 MNHEY and CDR2 SVGAGI. This CDR3 is CASRKKTVRNTEAFF. In nucleotides, the CDR3 is TGTGCCAGCAGAAAAAAGACAGTGAGGAACACTGAAGCTTTCTTT.

The chain recombines TRBV2 with TRBJ2-1; the D gene is possibly TRBD2 (5 bases). Between the trimmed V and J ends, which lost 6 bases and 3 bases, there was a span of 15 bases. The CDR3 covers 15 residues. Germline loops: CDR1 SNHLY, CDR2 FYNNEI. The CDR3 spells CASRKDWTRYNEQFF. The CDR3 coding sequence is TGTGCCAGCAGGAAGGACTGGACGCGCTACAATGAGCAGTTCTTC.